This T cell receptor (beta chain) stems from a study of T-cell memory formation after mild COVID-19. Constant-segment primers and 5'RACE yielded cDNA libraries for TCR alpha and TCR beta, each carrying sample barcodes and UMIs. From the 5' RACE reads, TCRdb called clonotypes with MiXCR, one entry per CDR3 protein. Of approximately 560,000 distinct CDR3 sequences listed, roughly 17% are singletons. V was shortened by 1 base and J by 6 bases, with 12 bases between the two germline ends. The CDR3 length is 15 residues. Germline V gene sequence: CDR1 SGHVS, CDR2 FNYEAQ. What was sequenced was PBMCs or a T cell subset sorted from them (not recorded which). This TCR derives from an adult woman who had mild COVID-19 (a few samples of this study predate the infection). Cell type and time point are not known. This chain joins TRBV7-6 and TRBJ1-4; perhaps TRBD1 as D (5 bases). CDR3 coding DNA: TGTGCCAGCAGCTTAGGGCCAGGGAGTGATGAAAAACTGTTTTTT. Its protein product is CASSLGPGSDEKLFF.